Below are 26 T cell receptor beta chains sequenced from a single sample in a study of technical replicates of blood from a few donors. Assay: immunoSEQ multiplex PCR; the TCRdb copy retains only in-frame clones and omits some. The sample yields around 65,000 clones, over 80% seen once. The material sequenced was PBMCs. These receptor sequences come from a human donor in good health. Some clones in this sample may be carry-over from other donors' samples.

The gene calls are TRBV18 and TRBJ2-1; 10 bases line up with TRBD2. V dropped 3 bases and J dropped 7; count of bases not matched to a gene: 6. CDR1 is KGHSH and CDR2 is LQKENI in the germline V gene. This CDR3 has 15 amino acids. This chain's CDR3 is CASSPRTSGLNEQFF. CDR3 DNA: TGTGCCAGCTCACCCCGGACTAGCGGCTTAAATGAGCAGTTCTTC. Drawing the rest from reference TRBV18 and TRBJ2-1, the complete variable domain is NAGVMQNPRHLVRRRGQEARLRCSPMKGHSHVYWYRQLPEEGLKFMVYLQKENIIDESGMPKERFSAEFPKEGPSILRIQQVVRGDSAAYFCASSPRTSGLNEQFFGPGTRLTVL.

The chain combines TRBV6-1 with TRBJ2-7; D is perhaps TRBD1 (6 bases). Germline CDR1 and CDR2: MNHNS and SASEGT. V lost 4 bases, J lost 3 bases, and 19 bases lay in between. This CDR3 has 16 amino acids. The chain's CDR3 is CASSATDRRSFYEQYF. In nucleotides, the CDR3 is TGTGCCAGCAGTGCAACCGACAGGCGGAGCTTCTACGAGCAGTACTTC.

V gene TRBV7-2 combines with J gene TRBJ2-1, with 9 nucleotides matching TRBD2. With V trimmed by 3 bases and J by 6 bases, 6 bases remained unmatched. Germline lookup yields CDR1 SGHTA and CDR2 FQGNSA. The CDR3 loop spans 15 amino acids. The CDR3 DNA is TGTGCCAGCAGCTTGGGCGGGGGGGCTTTCAATGAGCAGTTCTTC. Translated, it gives CASSLGGGAFNEQFF.

This chain connects TRBV7-8 to TRBJ2-3, with TRBD2 matching over 14 bases. Germline V gene sequence: CDR1 SGHVS, CDR2 FQNEAQ. CDR3 length: 16 residues. J gave up 3 bases and V 5 bases, and 4 bases lay outside the gene matches. The CDR3 DNA reads as TGTGCCAGCAGCCTGGGACTAGCGGGAGTAACAGATACGCAGTATTTT. It yields the protein CASSLGLAGVTDTQYF.

V gene TRBV7-2 combines with J gene TRBJ2-7; D may be TRBD1 (6 bases). Between the trimmed V and J ends, which lost 3 bases and 3 bases, there was a span of 12 bases. The CDR3 has 14 residues. Germline CDR1 SGHTA, CDR2 FQGNSA. In DNA form, the CDR3 reads TGTGCCAGCAGCTTCTCAGGGGCAGGCTACGAGCAGTACTTC. Protein: CASSFSGAGYEQYF.

This chain links TRBV7-6 with TRBJ2-1; the match to TRBD1 covers 9 bases. The J segment lost 5 bases and the V segment lost 3 bases, leaving 8 bases of the junction unmatched. CDR1 and CDR2 (germline): SGHVS, FNYEAQ. There are 16 residues in the CDR3. This CDR3 reads CASSLRDRAYDNEQFF. CDR3 DNA: TGTGCCAGCAGCTTGCGGGACAGGGCTTACGACAATGAGCAGTTCTTC.

A remark on this clone: This specimen includes other DNA sequences encoding the same CDR3. V usage is TRBV7-3 and J usage is TRBJ2-2; D gene ambiguous. In germline, CDR1 is SGHTA, CDR2 FQGTGA. V was shortened by 5 bases and J by 4 bases, with 8 bases between the two germline ends. The CDR3 spans 13 residues. This CDR3 is CASSLQVTGELFF. The CDR3 nucleotides read TGTGCCAGCAGCCTCCAGGTCACCGGGGAGCTGTTTTTT.

The chain is built from TRBV19 and TRBJ2-6, with D possibly being TRBD2 (5 bases). The CDR3 extends over 19 amino acids. V lost 5 bases and J 0 bases, leaving 20 bases between the germline ends. CDR1 and CDR2 from the germline V gene are LNHDA and SQIVND (reference sequence). The chain's CDR3 is CASSLVGRRVSSGANVLTF. DNA of the CDR3: TGTGCCAGTAGTCTCGTCGGGCGGCGGGTTAGCTCTGGGGCCAACGTCCTGACTTTC.

This clone was detected a few times. The J gene is TRBJ2-3, the V gene TRBV7-3; D gene ambiguous. CDR1 SGHTA and CDR2 FQGTGA come from the germline V gene. CDR3 size: 15 residues. Trimming shortened V by 1 base and J by 0 bases, and 8 bases separated the two germline ends. CDR3 bases: TGTGCCAGCAGCTTAAGTGAACAGAGCACAGATACGCAGTATTTT. Protein: CASSLSEQSTDTQYF. Supplemented by reference TRBV7-3 and TRBJ2-3, the full variable domain reads GAGVSQTPSNKVTEKGKYVELRCDPISGHTALYWYRQSLGQGPEFLIYFQGTGAADDSGLPNDRFFAVRPEGSVSTLKIQRTERGDSAVYLCASSLSEQSTDTQYFGPGTRLTVL.

J is TRBJ1-6 and V is TRBV4-3; the D gene is possibly TRBD1 (5 bases). The CDR3 consists of 13 residues. Germline CDR1 reads LGHNA; CDR2 reads YSLEER. V lost 1 base to trimming and J lost 13 bases, with 11 bases between them. The CDR3 region is CASSQVQGRPLHF. CDR3 bases: TGCGCCAGCAGCCAAGTTCAGGGAAGGCCCCTCCACTTT.

V usage is TRBV5-1 and J usage is TRBJ2-7, with D possibly TRBD1 on 7 matching bases. V was cut by 1 base and J by 7 bases, with 18 bases left in between. The CDR3 has 15 residues. Germline assignment: CDR1 SGHRS and CDR2 YFSETQ. For the CDR3, the DNA is TGCGCCAGCAGCTTGTCTGGGCAGGGGGGTCGGGAGCAGTACTTC. This encodes CASSLSGQGGREQYF.

The chain is built from TRBV18 and TRBJ1-5, with D perhaps matching TRBD1 (6 bases). Germline CDR1 and CDR2: KGHSH and LQKENI. Trimming cost V 10 bases and J 0 bases, with 13 bases left between them. CDR3 size: 14 residues. In DNA, the CDR3 is TGTGCCACCTCCCGGACAGATAGCAATCAGCCCCAGCATTTT. Translated: CATSRTDSNQPQHF. Looking up the rest from reference TRBV18 and TRBJ1-5 gives the full variable domain: NAGVMQNPRHLVRRRGQEARLRCSPMKGHSHVYWYRQLPEEGLKFMVYLQKENIIDESGMPKERFSAEFPKEGPSILRIQQVVRGDSAAYFCATSRTDSNQPQHFGDGTRLSIL.

The rearrangement joins TRBV19 to TRBJ1-1; 7 bases are shared with TRBD1. Germline CDR1 and CDR2: LNHDA and SQIVND (reference sequence). Losses at the gene ends were 0 bases for V and 1 base for J; bases not matched to a gene: 14. The CDR3 is made up of 19 amino acids. CDR3 coding DNA: TGTGCCAGTAGTATAGACATCCGGGACAGACGTCTTTCGAACACTGAAGCTTTCTTT. The encoded protein is CASSIDIRDRRLSNTEAFF.

The genes are TRBV30 and TRBJ2-1, with TRBD2 as a possible D gene (5 bases). CDR3 length: 14 residues. V was cut by 0 bases and J by 8 bases, with 14 bases left in between. Germline V gene data show CDR1 as GTSNPN and CDR2 as SVGIG (reference sequence). CDR3 nucleotide sequence: TGTGCCTGGAGTGTTAAGGGAGTGTTGGATGAGCAGTTCTTC. As protein: CAWSVKGVLDEQFF.

This clone was counted only a few times. Within the sample, other DNA sequences also encode this same CDR3. The chain combines TRBV30 with TRBJ2-5, with TRBD2 matching over 11 bases. This CDR3 has 14 residues. The germline gives CDR1 GTSNPN, CDR2 SVGIG (reference sequence). V lost 1 base to trimming and J lost 4 bases; unmatched junction nucleotides: 2. This chain's CDR3 is CAWSGLAGGETQYF. The CDR3 DNA is TGTGCCTGGAGTGGGCTAGCGGGAGGAGAGACCCAGTACTTC.

This sequence joins TRBV7-9 and TRBJ2-3; D may be TRBD2 (5 bases). The CDR3 extends over 15 amino acids. Trimming shortened V by 5 bases and J by 0 bases, and 12 bases separated the two germline ends. CDR1 and CDR2 (germline): SEHNR, FQNEAQ (reference sequence). In DNA, the CDR3 is TGTGCCAGCAGCCCCAGCGGATATAGCACAGATACGCAGTATTTT. The encoded protein is CASSPSGYSTDTQYF.

The rearrangement links TRBV2 to TRBJ1-3; weak D call: TRBD1 (5 bases). The V gene's germline CDR1 is SNHLY and CDR2 FYNNEI. V lost 3 bases and J 12 bases, leaving 24 bases between the germline ends. The CDR3 sequence is 16 residues long. CDR3 residues: CASSDLKGSGPAVIYF. In DNA form, the CDR3 reads TGTGCCAGCAGTGACCTGAAGGGGTCCGGTCCGGCGGTCATATATTTT.

The genes are TRBV7-2 and TRBJ1-1, with a tentative D call TRBD1 (5 bases). V shed 3 bases and J shed 0 bases, with 8 bases lying between them. The CDR3 sequence is 14 residues long. The germline V gene encodes CDR1 SGHTA and CDR2 FQGNSA. The CDR3 sequence: CASSFGHLNTEAFF. CDR3 DNA: TGTGCCAGCAGCTTCGGACATCTGAACACTGAAGCTTTCTTT.

V gene TRBV7-2 combines with J gene TRBJ2-5; 9 positions agree with TRBD2. Trimming removed 5 bases from V and 5 bases from J; junction bases left unmatched: 6. CDR1 and CDR2 from the germline V gene are SGHTA and FQGNSA. This CDR3 contains 14 residues. Here the CDR3 DNA reads TGTGCCAGCAGCCGGGGACTAGCATCGGAGACCCAGTACTTC. Translation: CASSRGLASETQYF.

In DNA form, the CDR3 reads TGTGCCAGCAGTCTGGACAGGGGCTTCCCCTACGAGCAGTACTTC. Translating gives CASSLDRGFPYEQYF. This chain connects TRBV7-6 to TRBJ2-7; the match to TRBD1 covers 9 bases. The CDR3 runs to 15 residues. J was trimmed by 2 bases and V by 6 bases; bases with no gene match: 8. In germline, CDR1 is SGHVS, CDR2 FNYEAQ. The full variable domain, its missing parts supplied by reference TRBV7-6 and TRBJ2-7, is GAGVSQSPRYKVTKRGQDVALRCDPISGHVSLYWYRQALGQGPEFLTYFNYEAQQDKSGLPNDRFSAERPEGSISTLTIQRTEQRDSAMYRCASSLDRGFPYEQYFGPGTRLTVT.

The DNA of the CDR3 is TGCGCCAGCAGCCAACAGACTAGCGGGGGTTTTATAGATACGCAGTATTTT. Residues: CASSQQTSGGFIDTQYF. The genes are TRBV4-3 and TRBJ2-3, with 12 bases aligning to TRBD2. Germline V gene sequence: CDR1 LGHNA, CDR2 YSLEER. This CDR3 contains 17 residues. The V gene end was trimmed by 2 bases and the J gene end by 5 bases; junction bases not matched to a gene: 8.

J is TRBJ1-1 and V is TRBV5-4; D may be TRBD1 (5 bases). The CDR3 has 11 amino acids. Per the germline V gene, CDR1 is SGHNT and CDR2 is YYREEE (reference sequence). Trimming removed 3 bases at V and 8 bases at J, with 8 bases between. The CDR3 sequence is CASSWGGEAFF. CDR3 nucleotide sequence: TGTGCCAGCAGCTGGGGGGGGGAAGCTTTCTTT.

J is TRBJ1-1 and V is TRBV6-5, with a weak D call TRBD1 (6 bases). Between the trimmed V and J ends, which lost 10 bases and 1 base, there was a span of 16 bases. CDR3 length: 14 residues. Germline loops: CDR1 MNHEY, CDR2 SVGAGI. In DNA, the CDR3 is TGTGCCACCAGGGGTGGGCAGGGGAACACTGAAGCTTTCTTT. Protein sequence: CATRGGQGNTEAFF.

This clone turned up a few times. The chain carries TRBV7-8 and TRBJ1-1, with 7 bases fitting TRBD1. The germline CDR1 and CDR2 sequences are SGHVS and FQNEAQ. The junction had 7 bases not matched to a gene; V was cut back by 3 bases and J by 12 bases. This CDR3 comprises 12 residues. CDR3 nucleotides: TGTGCCAGCAGCTTCGGTGACAGGGTCCCTTTCTTT. Its translation is CASSFGDRVPFF. The whole variable domain, filled in from reference TRBV7-8 and TRBJ1-1, reads GAGVSQSPRYKVAKRGQDVALRCDPISGHVSLFWYQQALGQGPEFLTYFQNEAQLDKSGLPSDRFFAERPEGSVSTLKIQRTQQEDSAVYLCASSFGDRVPFFGQGTRLTVV.

The genes are TRBV5-4 and TRBJ2-7; 10 bases are a match to TRBD2. This CDR3 is built from 17 residues. J gave up 5 bases and V 3 bases, and 14 bases lay outside the gene matches. Germline values: CDR1 SGHNT, CDR2 YYREEE (reference sequence). CDR3 loop: CASSYRQGSGRDHEQYF. For the CDR3, the DNA is TGTGCCAGCAGCTACCGACAGGGGAGCGGGAGGGACCACGAGCAGTACTTC.

The chain employs TRBV21-1 and TRBJ2-7; the table's D call, TRBD1, has no DNA check behind it. TRBV21-1 represents a pseudogene. This CDR3 region has 14 residues. CDR3 region: CASTSGQSSYEQYF. The CDR3 DNA reads as TGTGCCAGCACTTCGGGACAGAGCTCCTACGAGCAGTACTTC.